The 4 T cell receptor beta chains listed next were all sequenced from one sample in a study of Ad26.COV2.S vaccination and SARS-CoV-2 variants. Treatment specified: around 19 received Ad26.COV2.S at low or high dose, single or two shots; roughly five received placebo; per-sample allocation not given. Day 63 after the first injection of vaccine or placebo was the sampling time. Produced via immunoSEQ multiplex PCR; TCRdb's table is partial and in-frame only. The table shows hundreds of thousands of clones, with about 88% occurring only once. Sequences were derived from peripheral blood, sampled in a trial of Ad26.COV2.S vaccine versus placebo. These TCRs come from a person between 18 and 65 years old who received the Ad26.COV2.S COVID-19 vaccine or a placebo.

In DNA, the CDR3 is TGTGCCAGCAGCCCGCCAGGGCAGTATGGCTACACCTTC. Its translation: CASSPPGQYGYTF. V and J are TRBV6-5 and TRBJ1-2; a possible D gene is TRBD1 (5 bases). Per germline, CDR1 MNHEY and CDR2 SVGAGI. The V end was cut by 6 bases, the J end by 5 bases, with 13 bases between. The CDR3 length is 13 residues.

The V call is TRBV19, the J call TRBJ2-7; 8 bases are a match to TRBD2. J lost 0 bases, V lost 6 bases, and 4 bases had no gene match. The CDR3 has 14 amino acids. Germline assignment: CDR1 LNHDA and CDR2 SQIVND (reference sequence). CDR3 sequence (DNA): TGTGCCAGTAGCCCAAGCGGGAGCTCCTACGAGCAGTACTTC. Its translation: CASSPSGSSYEQYF.

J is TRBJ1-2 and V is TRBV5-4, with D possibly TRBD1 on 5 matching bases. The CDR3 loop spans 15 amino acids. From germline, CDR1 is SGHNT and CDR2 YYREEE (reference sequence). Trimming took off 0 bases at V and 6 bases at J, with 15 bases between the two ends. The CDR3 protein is CASSLGLQGEHGYTF. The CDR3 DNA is TGTGCCAGCAGCTTGGGTCTTCAGGGTGAACATGGCTACACCTTC.

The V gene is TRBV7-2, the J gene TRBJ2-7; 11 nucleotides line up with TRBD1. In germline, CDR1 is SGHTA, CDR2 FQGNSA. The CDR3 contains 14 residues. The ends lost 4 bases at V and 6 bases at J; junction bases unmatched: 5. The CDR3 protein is CASSSGTGGPEQYF. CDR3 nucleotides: TGTGCCAGCAGCTCCGGGACAGGGGGGCCCGAGCAGTACTTC. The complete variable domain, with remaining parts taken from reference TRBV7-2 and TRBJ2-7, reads GAGVSQSPSNKVTEKGKDVELRCDPISGHTALYWYRQSLGQGLEFLIYFQGNSAPDKSGLPSDRFSAERTGGSVSTLTIQRTQQEDSAVYLCASSSGTGGPEQYFGPGTRLTVT.